The 5 T cell receptor beta chains given below trace back to one sample, sequenced in a study of Ad26.COV2.S vaccination and SARS-CoV-2 variants (dated by TCRdb to about 2021). The library was obtained by the immunoSEQ multiplex PCR assay. TCRdb retrieved this table from immuneACCESS and kept in-frame rearrangements only. Not all clones are present; in checked studies, unresolved V genes account for under half, and no reason is known for the remainder. The sample table contains about 320,000 clones; only one count was recorded for 86% of them. 1.9% of the sample is held by the ten biggest clonotypes. The treatment or condition label here, explained by the study, means: around 19 received Ad26.COV2.S at low or high dose, single or two shots; 5 received placebo; per-sample allocation not given. For vaccine and placebo recipients, the sequenced repertoires came from samples collected on day 63 after the first injection.

The starting material was peripheral blood, obtained in a trial of Ad26.COV2.S vaccine versus placebo. These receptor sequences come from a person between 18 and 65 years old who received the Ad26.COV2.S COVID-19 vaccine or a placebo.

The genes are TRBV2 and TRBJ2-3; maybe TRBD2 (6 bases). Germline V gives CDR1 SNHLY, CDR2 FYNNEI. The CDR3 loop spans 14 amino acids. V was pared by 3 bases and J by 2 bases, with 9 bases between. CDR3 bases: TGTGCCAGCAGTGATCGGAGGGTCACAGATACGCAGTATTTT. Translating it yields CASSDRRVTDTQYF.

V and J are TRBV4-2 and TRBJ2-7; no definite D call. This CDR3 is 13 amino acids long. Germline CDR1 and CDR2: LGHNA and YNFKEQ. The V and J ends lost 4 bases and 3 bases respectively, with 10 bases between them. The CDR3, as DNA: TGTGCCAGCAGCCCAGACTGGGGCTACGAGCAGTACTTC. Its translation: CASSPDWGYEQYF.

The rearrangement joins TRBV5-1 to TRBJ2-5; tentatively, D is TRBD1 or TRBD2 (6 bases each). Germline values: CDR1 SGHRS, CDR2 YFSETQ. The CDR3 contains 15 residues. V was clipped by 3 bases and J by 4 bases, with 16 bases between them. CDR3 in amino acids: CASSYKGGQGETQYF. The CDR3 DNA sequence: TGCGCCAGCAGCTATAAGGGGGGTCAGGGAGAGACCCAGTACTTC.

The rearrangement uses TRBV2 and TRBJ1-5, with D tentatively TRBD1 (6 bases). V was shortened by 7 bases and J by 0 bases, with 13 bases between the two germline ends. This CDR3 contains 15 residues. Germline V lookup: CDR1 SNHLY, CDR2 FYNNEI. In DNA, the CDR3 is TGTGCCAGCAAGGACAGCTTTCATAGCAATCAGCCCCAGCATTTT. Translated, it gives CASKDSFHSNQPQHF.

The gene calls are TRBV3-1 (or the pseudogene TRBV3-2) and TRBJ1-1; no definite D call. CDR3 length: 12 amino acids. V lost 4 bases to trimming and J lost 4 bases, with 7 bases between them. CDR1 and CDR2 from the germline V gene are LGHDT and YNNKEL (reference sequence). The CDR3 protein is CASSPAGTEAFF. CDR3 bases: TGTGCCAGCAGCCCCGCGGGCACTGAAGCTTTCTTT.